This T cell receptor beta chain derives from a study of CD8 T cells in Susac syndrome. The authors reverse transcribed roughly 0.5 to 1 ug RNA with random hexamers. It was immunoSEQ multiplex PCR that amplified TCR beta CDR3 across 54 Vbeta and 13 Jbeta. MiXCR, run by TCRdb on the immunoSEQ multiplex PCR reads, gives a single entry per CDR3 protein. This table holds some 63,000 distinct CDR3 sequences, approximately 96% found once. This TCR was recovered from a human donor with multiple sclerosis. The sample taken for sequencing was CD8+ T cells from PBMCs.

DNA for the CDR3: TGTGCCAGCAGTTACTACGCCGGGGTATTGGAAGAGACCCAGTACTTC. This encodes CASSYYAGVLEETQYF. The V and J genes are TRBV6-5 and TRBJ2-5; tentative D call: TRBD2 (5 bases). The V gene lost 1 base and the J gene lost 3 bases, with 15 bases spanning the gap. CDR3 length: 16 residues. From germline, CDR1 is MNHEY and CDR2 SVGAGI.